The source of this T cell receptor beta chain is a study of vaccination effects on CD4 cells after COVID-19 (dated by TCRdb to between 2021 and 2024). Notes on the research overall: Each participant got two doses of an mRNA SARS-CoV-2 vaccine, either BNT162b2 or mRNA-1273. SARS-CoV-2 spike-specific CD4+ TCR repertoires were compared before and after mRNA vaccination in COVID-19 convalescent patients and in infection-naive vaccine recipients. The full study included around nine COVID-19 convalescent patients and a handful of SARS-CoV-2-naive healthy vaccine recipients. Cultures from other donors in the study were sequenced with the Oncomine TCR Beta short-read assay on an Illumina iSeq 100. Overall study outcomes, separate from this receptor: At late post-vaccination timepoints, both infection-induced and vaccine-induced clones showed marked clonal contraction, consistent with waning T cell responses. Only a small number of convalescent patients were included, and no early post-infection timepoints were available, which limited the study. In healthy vaccine recipients, vaccine-induced clones were almost all SARS-CoV-2 mono-reactive, with only 1 of 255 being cross-reactive with common cold coronaviruses.

This clone has only a few counts. Its antigen target is currently unknown. No base qualities exist here, and no much larger clone lies one base off it. V is reduced by 6 bases and J by 1 base, leaving a spacing of 8 bases between them. The germline V gene specifies SNHLY as CDR1 and FYNNEI as CDR2. The cysteine opens and the phenylalanine closes a CDR3 of 13 amino acids. Just CDR3 DNA is preserved here, 39 bases in frame from base 1. Library method: the immunoSEQ multiplex PCR assay. TCR beta CDR3 sequencing was performed on DNA from the cultured, isolated CD4+ T cells. From the authors' description of their analysis: Non-productive TCR sequences were removed, reads were trimmed to the CDR3 region, and CDR3s of at least 7 amino acids were retained. Antigen-specific clonotypes were identified with the MANAFEST web app by comparing expansion in peptide wells against reference cultures. To count as positive, a clone had to show expansion at FDR<0.05 compared with the reference and with all other wells, an odds ratio above 5, and a frequency above 0.1% in two replicate wells. A clonotype was defined as cross-reactive if the clonotype was significantly expanded both in SARS-CoV-2 spike wells and in at least one common cold coronavirus spike condition. CDR3 similarity was assessed by Levenshtein distance with the stringdist R package, and unrooted trees were built with ape in R 3.6.1. Imported from immuneACCESS, the table was reduced by TCRdb to in-frame sequences with V and J called. These copies leave out some clones; in studies compared against another copy, an unresolved V gene accounts for under half, and the cause of the remainder is not known. V and J calls plus clone size are reproduced from that table; the DNA served to infer D and trimming. For this sample the table gives around 55,000 clones, of which roughly two thirds were detected only once. Of the sample, around 17% falls within the top ten clones.

The ViraFEST assay stimulated PBMC with viral peptide pools and then used TCR sequencing to identify antigen-specific CD4+ T cell clonotypes by expansion. After about 9 days of culture, CD4+ T cells were isolated with the EasySep CD4+ T cell isolation kit. None of the healthy vaccine recipients had a prior SARS-CoV-2 infection, which was confirmed by nucleocapsid antibody tests that came back negative both before and after vaccination. Around 2.1 million PBMC per well were cultured with about 9 ug/ml peptides in IMDM containing about 5% human AB serum, approximately 10 IU/ml IL-2 and gentamicin. On days 3 and 7, half of the culture medium was replaced with fresh IL-2-containing medium. Unless otherwise noted, each peptide stimulation condition was cultured in triplicate wells. Using Ficoll-Paque Plus gradient centrifugation, PBMC were separated from whole blood and then either used fresh or cryopreserved at -140C. The spike proteins of SARS-CoV-2 and of the common cold coronaviruses HCoV-NL63, HCoV-OC43 and HCoV-229E were spanned by overlapping peptide pools. The QIAamp micro DNA kit was used to extract genomic DNA from the cultured CD4+ T cells.

The sequenced sample was CD4+ T cells from PBMCs cultured with SARS-CoV-2 spike peptides, obtained before COVID-19 vaccination. This specimen's cell subset or site label, per the study, means: SARS-CoV-2 spike overlapping peptide pool stimulation. This receptor was obtained from a human donor who received a COVID-19 vaccine. Here the chain combines TRBV2 and TRBJ2-3, with the D gene not confidently named. Here is the DNA: TGTGCCAGCAGATCGGACGGCACAGATACGCAGTATTTT. Its protein reads: CASRSDGTDTQYF.